This record covers a single T cell receptor beta chain. In the original analysis: Nucleated cell number was recorded as an estimate derived from reference gene primer amplification. Assay: immunoSEQ multiplex PCR; the TCRdb copy retains only in-frame clones and omits some. Clone size and the V and J calls come from that table; the DNA yielded D and trimming. The sample has over 150,000 clones; roughly 88% are singletons. The CDR3 extends over 18 amino acids. Germline V gene data show CDR1 as SNHLY and CDR2 as FYNNEI. Trimming took 4 bases from V and 9 from J; bases not matched to a gene: 15. The data derive from a study of blood T cell repertoires in COVID-19. Study overall: The United States, Italy and Spain supplied acute and convalescent COVID-19 samples.

Sequencing input: peripheral blood. The chain couples TRBV2 to TRBJ2-3; 14 bases align to TRBD2. The sequence derives from a human donor in a cohort sampled during active COVID-19. The CDR3 DNA reads as TGTGCCAGCAGTGCGCTGTATGCGACTAGCGGGAGGGGGGAAACGCAGTATTTT. It translates to CASSALYATSGRGETQYF.